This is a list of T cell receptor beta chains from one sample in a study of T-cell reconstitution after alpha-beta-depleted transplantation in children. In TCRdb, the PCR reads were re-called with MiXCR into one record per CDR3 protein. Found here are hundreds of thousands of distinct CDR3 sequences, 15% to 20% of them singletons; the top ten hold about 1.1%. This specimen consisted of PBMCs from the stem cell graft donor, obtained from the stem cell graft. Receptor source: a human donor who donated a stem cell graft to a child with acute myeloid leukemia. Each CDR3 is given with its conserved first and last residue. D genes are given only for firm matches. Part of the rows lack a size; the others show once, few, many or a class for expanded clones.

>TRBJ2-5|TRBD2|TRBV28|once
TGTGCCAGCAGTTCCCGGGACGGACTAGCGGGGGGCCTTCAAGAGACCCAGTACTTC
CASSSRDGLAGGLQETQYF
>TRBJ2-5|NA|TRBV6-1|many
TGTGCCAGCAGTCTTTCGGCGGGTGGGGAGACCCAGTACTTC
CASSLSAGGETQYF
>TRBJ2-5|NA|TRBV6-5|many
TGTGCCAGCAAAGGGCCACAAGAGACCCAGTACTTC
CASKGPQETQYF
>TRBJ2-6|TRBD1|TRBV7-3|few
TGTGCCAGCAGCTTAACCCCGACAGGGTTGATTCCAAAAGACTCTGGGGCCAACGTCCTGACTTTC
CASSLTPTGLIPKDSGANVLTF
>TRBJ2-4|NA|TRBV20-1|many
TGCAGTGCTAGAGAGCAAGGGCTGGCCAAAAACATTCAGTACTTC
CSAREQGLAKNIQYF
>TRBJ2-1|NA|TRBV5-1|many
TGCGCCAGCAGACCGGACTCCACCGGCAATGAGCAGTTCTTC
CASRPDSTGNEQFF
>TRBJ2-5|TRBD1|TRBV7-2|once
TGTGCCAGCAGCTTTCAGACAGGGATCCAGGAGACCCAGTACTTC
CASSFQTGIQETQYF
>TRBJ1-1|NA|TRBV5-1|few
TGCGCCAGCAGCTTGGCCCCCACGTTGAACACTGAAGCTTTCTTT
CASSLAPTLNTEAFF
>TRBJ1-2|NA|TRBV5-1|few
TGCGCCAGCACCGCGACGGGTGATTATGGCTACACCTTC
CASTATGDYGYTF
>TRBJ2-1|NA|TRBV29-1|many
TGCAGCGTTGACGGGGCAAAAAGCTCCTACAATGAGCAGTTCTTC
CSVDGAKSSYNEQFF
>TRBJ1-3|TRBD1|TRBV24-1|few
TGTGCCACCACCGGGACAGGGCTCTTCTCTGGAAACACCATATATTTT
CATTGTGLFSGNTIYF
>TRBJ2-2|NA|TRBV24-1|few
TGTGCCACCAGTGATTTTGGCGGTGGAAAGTCCGGGGAGCTGTTTTTT
CATSDFGGGKSGELFF
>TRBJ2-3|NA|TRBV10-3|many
TGTGCCATCAAGGGCGCGGATACGCAGTATTTT
CAIKGADTQYF
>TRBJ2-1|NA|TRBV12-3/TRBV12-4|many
TGTGCCAGCAGTTTCCCGGGGACCTACAATGAGCAGTTCTTC
CASSFPGTYNEQFF
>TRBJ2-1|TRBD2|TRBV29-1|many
TGCAGCGTTGTGGGTAGCGGGGGGGCATACGAGCAGTTCTTC
CSVVGSGGAYEQFF
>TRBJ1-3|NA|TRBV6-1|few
TGTGCCAGCAGAGACCAGGGGAAGGGAAACACCATATATTTT
CASRDQGKGNTIYF
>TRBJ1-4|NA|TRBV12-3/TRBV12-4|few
TGTGCCAGCAGTTTGGAGGAACAGATCTATGAAAATCTGTTTTTT
CASSLEEQIYENLFF
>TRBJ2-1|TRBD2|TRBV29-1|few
TGCAGCTCCGAACGACTAGCGGGTTCCTACAATGAGCAGTTCTTC
CSSERLAGSYNEQFF
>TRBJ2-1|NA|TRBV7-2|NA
TGTGCCAGCAGCTTAGCGCGGCGGGGAGGTTCCAATGAGCAGTTCTTC
CASSLARRGGSNEQFF
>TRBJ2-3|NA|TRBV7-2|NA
TGTGCCAGCAGCTTTGACGGGTCTGTGAGAGATACGCAGTATTTT
CASSFDGSVRDTQYF
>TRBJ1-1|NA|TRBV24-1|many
TGTGCCACCTTAAACGCAGCGAACACTGAAGCTTTCTTT
CATLNAANTEAFF
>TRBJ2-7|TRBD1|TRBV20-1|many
TGCAGTGCTGGGGACAGGCTTGACGTGCAGTACTTC
CSAGDRLDVQYF
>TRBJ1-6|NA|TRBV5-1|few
TGCGCCAGCAGGGGACTGAATAATTCACCCCTCCACTTT
CASRGLNNSPLHF
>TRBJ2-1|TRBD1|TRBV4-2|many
TGTGCCAGCAGCCAACCGGACAGGGGGCGGGCCAATGAGCAGTTCTTC
CASSQPDRGRANEQFF
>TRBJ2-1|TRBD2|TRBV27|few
TGTGCCAGCACCCCCATCGGGACTAGCGGGGGAAATGAGCAGTTCTTC
CASTPIGTSGGNEQFF
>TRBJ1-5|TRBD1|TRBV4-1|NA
TGCGCCAGCGCACAGGGGGTGTATCAGCCCCAGCATTTT
CASAQGVYQPQHF